One TCR beta chain is described in this entry. The data originate from a study of T cell changes during pregnancy in multiple sclerosis. The repertoire was sequenced with immunoSEQ multiplex PCR; TCRdb's copy has only in-frame clones and lacks some. Of around 69,000 clones in the sample, approximately 91% were seen once. This TCR was sampled from a female donor with multiple sclerosis, enrolled in a pregnancy study. Sequences were derived from peripheral blood, sampled in the third trimester of pregnancy.

CDR3 loop: CASSLEGLVGAQYF. The CDR3 DNA sequence: TGCGCCAGCAGCTTGGAGGGACTTGTCGGGGCGCAGTATTTT. The chain joins TRBV5-1 to TRBJ2-3, with D perhaps TRBD2 (6 bases). The germline V and J ends were trimmed by 0 bases and 10 bases, with 15 bases remaining between them. The germline gives CDR1 SGHRS, CDR2 YFSETQ. The CDR3 contains 14 residues.